Shown below are 15 T cell receptor beta chains from a single sample sequenced in a study of blood T cell repertoires in COVID-19. Method: immunoSEQ multiplex PCR; TCRdb's copy keeps in-frame clones and lacks some. The table lists about 350,000 clones, 88% of them singletons. The specimen was peripheral blood. These receptors were collected from a woman in her 70s with COVID-19, enrolled during active disease.

Comments on this clone: This same CDR3 is encoded by further DNA sequences in the sample. DNA for the CDR3: TGTGCCACCAGTGATCCACGGACAGGGGGCTACGAGCAGTACTTC. Encoded protein: CATSDPRTGGYEQYF. The V call is TRBV24-1, the J call TRBJ2-7; 10 bases are shared with TRBD1. Looked up from germline, CDR1 is KGHDR and CDR2 is SFDVKD. V dropped 3 bases and J dropped 3; count of bases not matched to a gene: 4. The CDR3 totals 15 residues.

The chain uses TRBV18 and TRBJ1-4; D is perhaps TRBD1 (6 bases). The CDR3 covers 18 residues. Trimming removed 6 bases at V and 4 bases at J, with 24 bases between. CDR1 and CDR2 from the germline V gene are KGHSH and LQKENI. The CDR3 coding sequence is TGTGCCAGCTCGCGGGGGGGCGCGTTTGGACGAAATAATGAAAAACTGTTTTTT. Its protein product is CASSRGGAFGRNNEKLFF. Combining the CDR3 with reference TRBV18 and TRBJ1-4 gives the whole variable domain NAGVMQNPRHLVRRRGQEARLRCSPMKGHSHVYWYRQLPEEGLKFMVYLQKENIIDESGMPKERFSAEFPKEGPSILRIQQVVRGDSAAYFCASSRGGAFGRNNEKLFFGSGTQLSVL.

This rearrangement joins TRBV4-3 to TRBJ2-1; 7 bases line up with TRBD2. This CDR3 has 16 residues. CDR1 is LGHNA and CDR2 is YSLEER in the germline V gene. Germline trimming cut 0 bases from V and 1 base from J; bases unmatched to any gene: 3. CDR3 in amino acids: CASSQDRGVSYNEQFF. CDR3 DNA: TGCGCCAGCAGCCAAGACCGGGGGGTGTCCTACAATGAGCAGTTCTTC.

This chain joins TRBV12-3 or TRBV12-4 and TRBJ1-2; D gene ambiguous. V lost 3 bases and J 7 bases, leaving 12 bases between the germline ends. CDR3 size: 13 residues. CDR3 nucleotide sequence: TGTGCCAGCAGTTTTATTAGGGCGGGTGGCTACACCTTC. It yields the protein CASSFIRAGGYTF.

This chain links TRBV29-1 with TRBJ1-1; D remains unclear. CDR1 is SQVTM, CDR2 ANQGSEA, per germline. Trimming removed 7 bases at V and 1 base at J, with 13 bases between. The CDR3 extends over 13 amino acids. CDR3 loop: CSATAGQNTEAFF. The CDR3 nucleotides read TGCAGCGCCACCGCGGGCCAGAACACTGAAGCTTTCTTT.

The sample holds a few counts of this clone. The chain employs TRBV7-2 and TRBJ1-3; D not resolved. Germline V gene data show CDR1 as SGHTA and CDR2 as FQGNSA. CDR3 size: 12 residues. V lost 0 bases and J 6 bases, leaving 3 bases between the germline ends. The CDR3 bases are TGTGCCAGCAGCTTAGCGGCAAACACCATATATTTT. This codes for CASSLAANTIYF.

The chain employs TRBV6-2 or TRBV6-3 and TRBJ1-2, with a tentative D call TRBD1 (5 bases). Trimming cost V 0 bases and J 6 bases, with 8 bases left between them. Germline V lookup: CDR1 MNHEY, CDR2 SVGEGT. The CDR3 length is 13 residues. The CDR3 DNA follows: TGTGCCAGCAGTTACTCGAAGGGGAATGGCTACACCTTC. Translated, it gives CASSYSKGNGYTF.

This chain connects TRBV27 to TRBJ1-6, with 12 bases identical to TRBD1. There are 14 residues in the CDR3. The V gene's germline CDR1 is MNHEY and CDR2 SMNVEV (reference sequence). V trimming: 5 bases; J trimming: 10 bases; junction bases outside the gene matches: 3. The CDR3 DNA reads as TGTGCCAGCAGTACTGGGACAGGGGGCTCACCCCTCCACTTT. Amino acid sequence: CASSTGTGGSPLHF.

The chain recombines TRBV28 with TRBJ2-7, with TRBD1 identical over 9 bases. CDR1 and CDR2 (germline): MDHEN, SYDVKM. With 6 bases clipped from V and 3 bases from J, the junction kept 9 bases outside the gene matches. The CDR3 length is 15 residues. CDR3 region: CASRRDREPRYEQYF. The CDR3 bases are TGTGCCAGCAGAAGGGACAGGGAACCCCGCTACGAGCAGTACTTC.

The genes are TRBV5-6 and TRBJ1-2, with 9 nucleotides matching TRBD1. Germline lookup yields CDR1 SGHDT and CDR2 YYEEEE. The J segment lost 7 bases and the V segment lost 3 bases, leaving 4 bases of the junction unmatched. This CDR3 has 13 amino acids. The CDR3: CASSSPDRGGYTF. CDR3 in DNA: TGTGCCAGCAGCTCCCCGGACAGGGGTGGCTACACCTTC.

The V and J genes are TRBV7-3 and TRBJ2-3; 9 bases fit TRBD2. V shed 4 bases and J 1 base; nucleotides not matched to a gene: 0. Per the germline V gene, CDR1 is SGHTA and CDR2 is FQGTGA. There are 14 residues in the CDR3. The CDR3 sequence is CASSWTSGTDTQYF. CDR3 coding DNA: TGTGCCAGCAGCTGGACTAGCGGCACAGATACGCAGTATTTT.

V usage is TRBV5-1 and J usage is TRBJ2-3; 7 bases map to TRBD2. Germline CDR1 reads SGHRS; CDR2 reads YFSETQ. V dropped 1 base and J dropped 4; count of bases not matched to a gene: 12. This CDR3 has 17 residues. CDR3 protein: CASSLWGGSLDADTQYF. CDR3 DNA sequence: TGCGCCAGCAGCTTGTGGGGGGGATCCCTAGACGCAGATACGCAGTATTTT.

The CDR3 region is CASSFSGRETEAFF. Written as DNA, the CDR3 is TGTGCCAGCAGTTTCAGTGGGAGAGAGACTGAAGCTTTCTTT. The chain combines TRBV28 with TRBJ1-1; D gene uncertain. Trimming stripped 3 bases from V and 5 bases from J, with 13 bases between. The CDR3 runs to 14 residues. Per germline, CDR1 MDHEN and CDR2 SYDVKM.

This chain joins TRBV4-1 and TRBJ1-5; D ambiguous. CDR1 MGHRA and CDR2 YSYEKL come from the germline V gene. The CDR3 extends over 14 amino acids. Trimming left V 1 base short and J 4 bases short, with 8 bases between. CDR3 residues: CASSQGSLNQPQHF. The CDR3 DNA is TGCGCCAGCAGCCAAGGGTCCCTAAATCAGCCCCAGCATTTT.

V gene TRBV5-1 combines with J gene TRBJ1-3; D is unclear. Looked up from germline, CDR1 is SGHRS and CDR2 is YFSETQ. The V and J ends lost 0 bases and 0 bases respectively, with 10 bases between them. The CDR3 is 16 amino acids. CDR3 in DNA: TGCGCCAGCAGCTTGGACGGCTACAGCTCTGGAAACACCATATATTTT. Translation: CASSLDGYSSGNTIYF.